This TCR beta chain was sequenced during a study of spatial heterogeneity in lung cancer. Study-wide background: Each unique TCR and UMI combination was seen more than ten times on average in raw reads.

TCRdb reprocessed the 5' RACE reads via MiXCR and lists one record per CDR3 protein. The sample yields around 41,000 distinct CDR3 sequences, almost 7% seen once. Time point described: sample taken at primary tumor resection. The approximately 67 donors had untreated early-stage non-small cell lung cancer. Researchers sequenced whole RNA taken from tumor, nontumor lung or frozen PBMC without sorting. The germline V and J ends were trimmed by 0 bases and 4 bases, with 14 bases remaining between them. Looked up from germline, CDR1 is SGHRS and CDR2 is YFSETQ. The CDR3 extends over 15 amino acids. The chain has TRBV5-1 and TRBJ2-7, with D hard to call. This sequence was found in a female donor with early-stage non-small cell lung cancer. The source was PBMCs, collected at surgery. CDR3 loop: CASSLALTPSYEQYF. DNA for the CDR3: TGCGCCAGCAGCTTGGCTTTGACACCATCATACGAGCAGTACTTC. The whole variable domain, filled in from reference TRBV5-1 and TRBJ2-7, reads KAGVTQTPRYLIKTRGQQVTLSCSPISGHRSVSWYQQTPGQGLQFLFEYFSETQRNKGNFPGRFSGRQFSNSRSEMNVSTLELGDSALYLCASSLALTPSYEQYFGPGTRLTVT.